This T cell receptor (beta chain) stems from a study of T cell responses to AZD1222 COVID-19 vaccine. Study-level points and caveats: Dominant at 160-218 and 743-854, vaccine-associated CD4 TCRs also spanned spike.

As concerns this clone: The antigen is undetermined.

Produced via immunoSEQ multiplex PCR; TCRdb's table is partial and in-frame only. Seen here are more than 95,000 clones, around 92% observed once, and the top ten hold under 3.5%. Sample: peripheral blood, taken on day 0 of AZD1222 vaccination. The source is an adult in good health.

Here the CDR3 reads CASSLLAGGTDTQYF. In DNA form, the CDR3 reads TGTGCCAGCTCACTACTAGCGGGAGGCACAGATACGCAGTATTTT. This chain connects TRBV18 to TRBJ2-3, with 11 bases lining up with TRBD2. CDR1 and CDR2 from the germline V gene are KGHSH and LQKENI. The trim removed 4 bases at V and 1 base at J, leaving 1 base unmatched. The CDR3 covers 15 residues.